Presented here are 21 T cell receptor beta chains from one specimen sequenced in a study of early T cells in non-severe SARS-CoV-2 infection. TCRdb re-called the 5' RACE reads with MiXCR, one entry per CDR3 protein. Among over 50,000 distinct CDR3 sequences, under 8.5% were seen once, and the ten largest hold 4% to 5%. Sample: whole blood. The receptors come from an adult who was a healthcare worker with PCR-confirmed SARS-CoV-2 infection or an uninfected control (not recorded which).

The V gene is TRBV25-1, the J gene TRBJ2-3; 8 bases align to TRBD1. The CDR3 sequence is 14 residues long. CDR1 is MGHDK, CDR2 SYGVNS, per germline. Unmatched junction bases numbered 2, after V lost 4 bases and J lost 2 bases. The CDR3 here is CASSAQGATDTQYF. CDR3 bases: TGTGCCAGCAGTGCCCAGGGGGCCACAGATACGCAGTATTTT.

This sequence joins TRBV5-6 and TRBJ1-1; D might be TRBD1 (6 bases). The ends were cut back, 1 base at V and 7 bases at J, with 8 bases in the middle. The CDR3 is 12 amino acids. Germline loops: CDR1 SGHDT, CDR2 YYEEEE. Written as DNA, the CDR3 is TGTGCCAGCAGCTTGCAGGGGATTGAAGCTTTCTTT. It yields the protein CASSLQGIEAFF.

V is TRBV28 and J is TRBJ2-5; possibly TRBD1 for D (6 bases). The CDR3 contains 13 residues. The germline CDR1 and CDR2 sequences are MDHEN and SYDVKM. V was clipped by 6 bases and J by 2 bases, with 10 bases between them. In DNA, the CDR3 is TGTGCCAGCAGAAAGGACAGACAAGAGACCCAGTACTTC. It yields the protein CASRKDRQETQYF.

In its sample, this clonotype was seen many times. V gene TRBV30 combines with J gene TRBJ1-5, with 7 bases aligning to TRBD1. The CDR3 has 15 amino acids. The germline V gene has CDR1 GTSNPN and CDR2 SVGIG (reference sequence). With 2 bases clipped from V and 4 bases from J, the junction kept 8 bases outside the gene matches. The CDR3 here is CAWSSLTGTNQPQHF. The DNA for the CDR3 is TGTGCCTGGAGTTCGCTGACAGGGACAAATCAGCCCCAGCATTTT.

This clonotype has at least ten counts. V gene TRBV20-1 combines with J gene TRBJ2-1; D unclear. V was shortened by 0 bases and J by 5 bases, with 5 bases between the two germline ends. CDR1 and CDR2 from the germline V gene are DFQATT and SNEGSKA (reference sequence). CDR3 length equals 12 residues. The CDR3 spells CSAREGNNEQFF. CDR3 DNA sequence: TGCAGTGCTAGAGAGGGTAACAATGAGCAGTTCTTC.

This clonotype has just a few counts. At one end, the junction sequence differs from germline, possibly due to a read error. The chain carries TRBV6-6 and TRBJ1-6; D gene ambiguous. The CDR3 is made up of 13 amino acids. Germline-derived CDR1 and CDR2 are MNHNY and SVGAGI (reference sequence). The chain's CDR3 is CASSYSMFVTPEF. The CDR3 DNA reads TGTGCCAGCAGTTACTCGATGTTTGTGACACCCGAATTT.

Relative to its sample, this clonotype is medium-sized. The J gene is TRBJ1-1, the V gene TRBV20-1; 9 bases match TRBD1. Germline V CDR1 and CDR2: DFQATT, SNEGSKA (reference sequence). There are 13 residues in the CDR3. V dropped 1 base and J dropped 3; count of bases not matched to a gene: 0. This chain's CDR3 is CSARGTGDTEAFF. As DNA, the CDR3 is TGCAGTGCTAGAGGGACAGGGGACACTGAAGCTTTCTTT.

The chain couples TRBV6-5 to TRBJ2-3; D is unclear. Germline CDR1 MNHEY, CDR2 SVGAGI. V lost 2 bases and J 0 bases, leaving 6 bases between the germline ends. This CDR3 comprises 14 residues. CDR3 sequence: CASSYGSSTDTQYF. For the CDR3, the DNA is TGTGCCAGCAGTTACGGATCCAGCACAGATACGCAGTATTTT.

The chain recombines TRBV4-2 with TRBJ2-1; 12 bases are a match to TRBD2. Germline CDR1 is LGHNA and CDR2 is YNFKEQ. This CDR3 is built from 17 residues. The V gene end was trimmed by 0 bases and the J gene end by 7 bases; junction bases not matched to a gene: 7. Written as DNA, the CDR3 is TGTGCCAGCAGCCAAGAGGGACTAGCGGGCCCTAGTAATGAGCAGTTCTTC. This translates into CASSQEGLAGPSNEQFF.

The rearrangement uses TRBV4-2 and TRBJ1-1; possibly TRBD1 for D (6 bases). CDR1 LGHNA and CDR2 YNFKEQ come from the germline V gene. The ends were cut back, 0 bases at V and 1 base at J, with 15 bases in the middle. The CDR3 has 17 amino acids. The CDR3 sequence is CASSQDPAGAPNTEAFF. The CDR3 DNA sequence: TGTGCCAGCAGCCAAGATCCGGCAGGGGCACCGAACACTGAAGCTTTCTTT.

This clonotype was seen a handful of times. The rearrangement links TRBV10-2 to TRBJ1-2, with D possibly matching TRBD1 (5 bases). This CDR3 has 12 residues. Germline CDR1 and CDR2: WSHSY and SAAADI. V was cut by 8 bases and J by 6 bases, with 13 bases left in between. CDR3 sequence reads: CASWWGGDGYTF. CDR3 coding DNA: TGCGCCAGCTGGTGGGGGGGTGATGGCTACACCTTC.

The sample holds a few counts of this clonotype. The chain links TRBV7-2 to TRBJ2-3; D is unclear. The V end lost 2 bases, the J end lost 6 bases, and 9 bases lay between the germline ends. This CDR3 comprises 13 residues. Germline loops: CDR1 SGHTA, CDR2 FQGNSA. The CDR3 is CASSLSKADTQYF. The CDR3 nucleotides read TGTGCCAGCAGCTTATCTAAAGCGGATACGCAGTATTTT.

This clonotype was seen at least ten times. This chain connects TRBV15 to TRBJ1-6, with D uncertain. V was cut by 0 bases and J by 6 bases, with 12 bases left in between. The germline V gene encodes CDR1 LNHNV and CDR2 YYDKDF (reference sequence). The CDR3 runs 16 residues. CDR3: CATSRDLAAPNSPLHF. The CDR3 DNA reads as TGTGCCACCAGCAGAGATCTGGCAGCCCCTAATTCACCCCTCCACTTT.

This clonotype has just a few counts. J is TRBJ2-3 and V is TRBV7-3; a possible D gene is TRBD2 (6 bases). V lost 2 bases to trimming and J lost 2 bases, with 11 bases between them. CDR1 SGHTA and CDR2 FQGTGA come from the germline V gene. The CDR3 runs 15 residues. The CDR3 region is CASSLLGSHTDTQYF. The CDR3 nucleotides read TGTGCCAGCAGCTTACTCGGGAGTCACACAGATACGCAGTATTTT.

Remarks on this clonotype: A much larger clone lies one base from this, so it may be a read error. This chain links TRBV28 with TRBJ2-7, with TRBD1 as a possible D gene (6 bases). CDR3 length: 11 residues. Germline CDR1 is MDHEN and CDR2 is SYDVKM. The CDR3 DNA sequence: TGTGTCAGCAGCAGGGGCTACGAGCAGTACTTC. Translated, it gives CVSSRGYEQYF.

CDR3: CASSLGWRAGGLLDTQYF. CDR3 nucleotides: TGTGCCAGCAGTTTAGGTTGGAGAGCGGGGGGGCTGCTAGATACGCAGTATTTT. V and J are TRBV12-3 or TRBV12-4 and TRBJ2-3; TRBD2 matches at 10 bases. V trimming: 1 base; J trimming: 5 bases; junction bases outside the gene matches: 12. The CDR3 spans 18 residues.

The V call is TRBV7-7, the J call TRBJ2-2, with 15 nucleotides matching TRBD2. The CDR3 is 19 residues long. Germline V gene data show CDR1 as SSHAT and CDR2 as FNYEAQ (reference sequence). V lost 1 base to trimming and J lost 0 bases; unmatched junction nucleotides: 3. The DNA of the CDR3 is TGTGCCAGCAGCTTAGTGGGACTAGCGGGGGGATCGAACACCGGGGAGCTGTTTTTT. Amino acid sequence: CASSLVGLAGGSNTGELFF.

This clonotype showed up just a few times. The chain links TRBV5-1 to TRBJ1-2, with D maybe TRBD1 (5 bases). The length of the CDR3 is 16 residues. The V end lost 0 bases, the J end lost 1 base, and 13 bases lay between the germline ends. Germline-derived CDR1 and CDR2 are SGHRS and YFSETQ. The CDR3 region is CASSLEGTESNYGYTF. CDR3 DNA: TGCGCCAGCAGCTTGGAGGGGACCGAAAGTAACTATGGCTACACCTTC.

Here the CDR3 DNA reads TGTGCCAGCAGCTCCCCTAGCGGGGGGGACACCGGGGAGCTGTTTTTT. Protein product: CASSSPSGGDTGELFF. The chain carries TRBV7-2 and TRBJ2-2, with TRBD2 matching 12 bases. This CDR3 is built from 16 residues. V was pared by 4 bases and J by 3 bases, with 3 bases of the junction left unmatched. CDR1 is SGHTA and CDR2 is FQGNSA in the germline V gene. The complete variable domain, with remaining parts taken from reference TRBV7-2 and TRBJ2-2, reads GAGVSQSPSNKVTEKGKDVELRCDPISGHTALYWYRQSLGQGLEFLIYFQGNSAPDKSGLPSDRFSAERTGGSVSTLTIQRTQQEDSAVYLCASSSPSGGDTGELFFGEGSRLTVL.

This clonotype has a handful of counts. V and J are TRBV3-1 and TRBJ1-1; D is ambiguous. This CDR3 is 14 amino acids long. V lost 1 base and J 5 bases, leaving 11 bases between the germline ends. In germline, CDR1 is LGHDT, CDR2 YNNKEL (reference sequence). The CDR3 sequence is CASSQGILRTEAFF. CDR3 bases: TGTGCCAGCAGCCAAGGAATTTTACGGACTGAAGCTTTCTTT.

A few counts support this clonotype. This chain connects TRBV6-1 to TRBJ1-2; 10 nucleotides align to TRBD1. V lost 3 bases, J lost 0 bases, and 1 base stayed unmatched. Looked up from germline, CDR1 is MNHNS and CDR2 is SASEGT. The CDR3 has 15 amino acids. As DNA, the CDR3 is TGTGCCAGCAGTGAGGGGACAGGGGCTAACTATGGCTACACCTTC. Residues: CASSEGTGANYGYTF.